The T cell receptor beta chain described here comes from a study of beta chain features in type 1 diabetes listed by TCRdb under 2018. At the level of the whole study: Mean age, gender distribution, total cell number and subset yield were not different between patients and healthy donors. A total of roughly 100 million sorted cells were examined across all samples, and a strong correlation was observed between cell number per subset and RNA yield. The study compared TCRB repertoires of sorted circulating CD4+ T cell subsets between recently diagnosed type 1 diabetes patients and matched healthy donors. Regulatory and stem cell-like memory subsets were isolated from only 8 patients and 8 healthy donors, whereas naive and central memory subsets came from all 28 donors. Here is what the overall study found, with its caveats: Naive, central memory and regulatory TCRB repertoires appeared to be more similar among patients than among healthy donors. Because the HLA sub-analyses included only small numbers of individuals, any influence of HLA type on TCRB rearrangement was left unresolved. Shorter templates might have been favored by PCR, but patient and control samples were amplified and corrected together, so both groups would have been affected equally by any skew. At VDJ recombination sites, patients with type 1 diabetes made fewer insertions and deleted more nucleotides, a pattern implying thymic rearrangement abnormalities. In all four CD4+ subsets, TCRB CDR3 length was moderately but significantly shorter in type 1 diabetes patients. Because cDNA rather than genomic DNA was sequenced, highly expressing activated cells could have been over-represented, although no difference in activation and CD3 levels was found between groups.

Each donor gave one peripheral blood draw, around 0.12 L on average, collected into heparinised tubes. A BD FACSAria II was used to sort naive, central memory, regulatory and stem cell-like memory CD4+ T cells with a panel that included CD45RO, CCR7, CD25, CD127, CD95 and CD27. All sorted populations exceeded 98% purity. Right away, PBMCs were isolated by Lymphoprep density gradient centrifugation and were stained directly, with no culture step. Samples were stained and sorted in pairs, with one healthy donor and one patient per experiment, so that batch effects were minimized. The junction carries 13 bases between V and J, which are trimmed by 2 bases and 0 bases respectively. The germline V gene specifies KGHSH as CDR1 and LQKENI as CDR2. Including the terminal cysteine and phenylalanine, the CDR3 comprises 16 residues. The read is trimmed to its CDR3 DNA, 48 bases read in frame from base 1. A note on this clone: Its antigen specificity is not known. Per-nucleotide qualities are absent, and no much larger clonotype sits a single base away.

The entire amount of isolated RNA was reverse transcribed using the High Capacity cDNA Reverse Transcription Kit, so the sequenced TCRB transcripts were expressed ones. Deep immunoSEQ sequencing was performed on naive, central memory and regulatory T cell samples, with an average of about 3.57 million total reads per sample. Sorted cells were lysed in RLT buffer, and RNA was extracted using DNase-treated RNeasy Micro or Mini kits according to cell number. Each cell subset was processed on its own to prevent cross-contamination, while patient and healthy donor samples were processed together. The immunoSEQ multiplex PCR was used to amplify TCRB sequences from cDNA, generating 87-bp fragments that spanned the CDR3 region. Amplicons were sequenced on the Illumina HiSeq platform. The authors' pipeline ran thus. PCR bias was corrected computationally using synthetic template baselines, and reads within Hamming distance 2 were collapsed, with unmergeable singletons discarded. By aligning reads against IMGT, V, D and J genes, CDR3 length, and insertions or deletions at six rearrangement sites were assigned. Within each subset, clonotype counts were normalized to sorted cell number, after which true diversity and Gini coefficients were computed with the tcR R package. The overlap coefficient, calculated on TCRB nucleotide sequences, was used to quantify repertoire sharing. As a proxy for the pre-selection repertoire, out-of-frame TCRB sequences from naive cells were analyzed. TCRdb obtained this table from immuneACCESS and retained in-frame rearrangements with V and J assigned. These tables miss some clones; where compared with another copy, unresolved V genes account for less than half of the shortfall, and the remainder is unexplained. V and J calls and clone size are as listed in that table; D and trimming were resolved from the DNA. The sample table lists about 160,000 clones, about 63% of them with a count of one. The top ten constitute 0.08% to 0.1% of the sample.

The chain couples TRBV18 to TRBJ1-2; the D gene is unclear. The source material was naive CD4+ T cells from blood. Taken with the paper, the label for cell subset or site translates to: true naive CD4+ T cells. This TCR was recovered from a man aged 30 to 45 with type 1 diabetes. The CDR3 sequence is CASSPLDTTANYGYTF. The DNA sequence is given as TGTGCCAGCTCACCATTAGACACCACAGCTAACTATGGCTACACCTTC.